These 5 T cell receptor beta chains were all obtained from the same sample, sequenced in a study of blood T cell repertoires in COVID-19. Assay used: immunoSEQ multiplex PCR; TCRdb lists only in-frame clones, some missing. The table has a few hundred thousand clones, about 84% seen once; the top ten hold 9.5% to 15%. Sequences were obtained from peripheral blood. The receptors derive from a human donor in a cohort sampled during active COVID-19.

This clone was recorded many times. DNA of the CDR3: TGCGCCAGCAGCTACAGGGATGAGGAAAAACTGTTTTTT. Protein: CASSYRDEEKLFF. The rearrangement joins TRBV5-1 to TRBJ1-4; D might be TRBD1 (6 bases). CDR1 and CDR2 from the germline V gene are SGHRS and YFSETQ. Trimming took 3 bases from V and 8 from J, leaving 11 bases between them. This CDR3 spans 13 amino acids.

This clone has more than one count but fewer than ten. The rearrangement joins TRBV28 to TRBJ2-7, with D perhaps TRBD1 (6 bases). The CDR3 is made up of 14 amino acids. V was clipped by 4 bases and J by 2 bases, with 12 bases between them. Germline CDR1 reads MDHEN; CDR2 reads SYDVKM. The CDR3 DNA sequence: TGTGCCAGCAGTTCCCACGGGACAACCTACGAGCAGTACTTC. Translation gives CASSSHGTTYEQYF.

CDR3 nucleotide sequence: TGTGCCACCCGGGGACTTGGGAGCGGGGGTTGGGATGAGCAGTTCTTC. Translated, it gives CATRGLGSGGWDEQFF. The chain links TRBV2 to TRBJ2-1; 8 bases match TRBD2. The CDR3 is 16 residues long. CDR1 and CDR2 from the germline V gene are SNHLY and FYNNEI. J lost 8 bases, V lost 10 bases, and 19 bases had no gene match.

CDR3 loop: CASSLSSHNEQFF. The CDR3 DNA reads as TGTGCCAGCAGCTTATCAAGCCACAATGAGCAGTTCTTC. The chain has TRBV13 and TRBJ2-1; D call uncertain. The CDR3 sequence is 13 residues long. The ends were cut back, 2 bases at V and 5 bases at J, with 7 bases in the middle. Germline loops: CDR1 PRHDT, CDR2 FYEKMQ (reference sequence).

CDR3 coding DNA: TGTGCCAGCAGCGAGAGACAGTATGGCTACACCTTC. The encoded protein is CASSERQYGYTF. This chain links TRBV11-1 with TRBJ1-2; TRBD1 is a possible D gene (5 bases). Germline V gives CDR1 SGHAT, CDR2 FQDESV (reference sequence). The V gene lost 5 bases and the J gene lost 5 bases, with 9 bases spanning the gap. This CDR3 has 12 amino acids.